The 22 T cell receptor beta chains below all came from one sample that was sequenced in a study of OX40 agonist ivuxolimab in advanced cancers. The assay was immunoSEQ multiplex PCR, and TCRdb's table has in-frame clones only and misses some. The sample includes tens of thousands of clones, 70% to 90% of them seen just once. Sample: CD4+ or CD8+ T cells sorted from blood, taken in a trial of the OX40 agonist ivuxolimab. The origin of the receptors is an adult with an advanced solid tumor such as melanoma, head and neck, liver or kidney cancer.

With regard to this clone: This CDR3 is also generated by other DNA sequences in the sample. V usage is TRBV11-3 and J usage is TRBJ2-1; D is uncertain. In germline, CDR1 is SGHNT, CDR2 YENEEA. CDR3 length equals 12 residues. The V gene lost 4 bases and the J gene lost 13 bases, with 14 bases spanning the gap. The CDR3 bases are TGTGCCAGCAGCTATGACGGGTCTGGACAGTTCTTC. It is translated as CASSYDGSGQFF.

The chain joins TRBV10-3 to TRBJ2-3; 7 nucleotides match TRBD1. CDR1 ENHRY and CDR2 SYGVKD come from the germline V gene. The CDR3 covers 12 residues. V was pared by 3 bases and J by 10 bases, with 4 bases of the junction left unmatched. This CDR3 reads CAISERQGAQYF. The DNA for the CDR3 is TGTGCCATCAGTGAAAGACAGGGCGCGCAGTATTTT.

The V and J genes are TRBV28 and TRBJ1-1; maybe TRBD1 (5 bases). Germline lookup yields CDR1 MDHEN and CDR2 SYDVKM. The V and J ends lost 3 bases and 3 bases respectively, with 17 bases between them. CDR3 length equals 16 residues. The CDR3 nucleotides are TGTGCCAGCAGTTTGGCAGGGACCGCTGGGGACACTGAAGCTTTCTTT. Translation gives CASSLAGTAGDTEAFF.

The V call is TRBV4-1, the J call TRBJ2-3; a weak D match, TRBD2 (6 bases). The CDR3 is 13 residues long. The germline V and J ends were trimmed by 3 bases and 9 bases, with 13 bases remaining between them. Germline CDR1 and CDR2: MGHRA and YSYEKL. The CDR3 here is CASSHEWEDTQYF. In DNA form, the CDR3 reads TGCGCCAGCAGCCATGAGTGGGAGGACACGCAGTATTTT.

The chain has TRBV5-6 and TRBJ2-3, with 8 bases aligning to TRBD1. The CDR3 extends over 15 amino acids. Germline CDR1 and CDR2: SGHDT and YYEEEE. V gave up 0 bases and J gave up 3 bases; unmatched junction bases: 3. CDR3 in amino acids: CASSLVRTGTDTQYF. CDR3 DNA: TGTGCCAGCAGCTTGGTCAGGACAGGGACAGATACGCAGTATTTT.

This chain connects TRBV4-2 to TRBJ2-5; D not certain. The V end lost 0 bases, the J end lost 4 bases, and 9 bases lay between the germline ends. The CDR3 sequence is 14 residues long. CDR1 and CDR2 from the germline V gene are LGHNA and YNFKEQ. The CDR3 DNA reads as TGTGCCAGCAGCCAAGATTCGCAGGTAGAGACCCAGTACTTC. Its protein product is CASSQDSQVETQYF.

CDR3 sequence: CASSSAGAGGEQFF. DNA for the CDR3: TGTGCCAGCAGTTCGGCGGGAGCCGGCGGGGAGCAGTTCTTC. This chain links TRBV27 with TRBJ2-1; 7 nucleotides agree with TRBD2. The germline CDR1 and CDR2 sequences are MNHEY and SMNVEV (reference sequence). Trimming at V came to 4 bases and at J to 10 bases, leaving 10 bases not matched to a gene. CDR3 size: 14 residues.

The J gene is TRBJ2-1, the V gene TRBV4-1; the match to TRBD1 covers 8 bases. After removal of 4 bases from V and 0 bases from J, the junction contained 8 bases not matched to a gene. In germline, CDR1 is MGHRA, CDR2 YSYEKL. The CDR3 runs 17 residues. CDR3 nucleotide sequence: TGCGCCAGCAGCCGGGGACAGGCGGCCTCCTCCTACAATGAGCAGTTCTTC. As protein: CASSRGQAASSYNEQFF.

This clone appeared a single time. This chain joins TRBV19 and TRBJ2-5; TRBD2 matches 13 bases. The CDR3 is 16 amino acids. The germline gives CDR1 LNHDA, CDR2 SQIVND (reference sequence). The trim removed 7 bases at V and 2 bases at J, leaving 7 bases unmatched. CDR3 nucleotides: TGTGCCAGTACCGCCTCACTAGCGGGAGGGCAAGAGACCCAGTACTTC. Its protein product is CASTASLAGGQETQYF.

The V call is TRBV11-2, the J call TRBJ2-1; D remains unclear. The length of the CDR3 is 15 residues. CDR1 and CDR2 from the germline V gene are SGHAT and FQNNGV. V shed 2 bases and J shed 0 bases, with 8 bases lying between them. The CDR3 DNA sequence: TGTGCCAGCAGCTTAATGCTAGGCTCCTACAATGAGCAGTTCTTC. Amino acids: CASSLMLGSYNEQFF.

The genes are TRBV11-2 and TRBJ1-1; maybe TRBD1 (5 bases). The CDR3 has 14 residues. Germline V gives CDR1 SGHAT, CDR2 FQNNGV. Trimming pared 0 bases from V and 4 bases from J, leaving 9 bases between. The CDR3 DNA reads TGTGCCAGCAGCTTAGATCCGGGGGGCACTGAAGCTTTCTTT. This codes for CASSLDPGGTEAFF.

For the CDR3, the DNA is TGTGCCAGCAGCTTAACGCGGGGACCCCCGGGGGATACGCAGTATTTT. This translates into CASSLTRGPPGDTQYF. The V and J genes are TRBV7-3 and TRBJ2-3, with D maybe TRBD2 (6 bases). The CDR3 length is 16 residues. The germline V gene encodes CDR1 SGHTA and CDR2 FQGTGA. V dropped 0 bases and J dropped 6 bases, with 16 bases sitting between them.

The chain is built from TRBV19 and TRBJ2-1; D call uncertain. CDR3 length equals 8 residues. Deletions cut 5 bases from V and 10 bases from J, with 0 bases between. The germline gives CDR1 LNHDA, CDR2 SQIVND (reference sequence). The CDR3 sequence: CASSEQFF. Written as DNA, the CDR3 is TGTGCCAGTAGTGAGCAGTTCTTC.

The chain is built from TRBV25-1 and TRBJ2-1; D is ambiguous. Germline lookup yields CDR1 MGHDK and CDR2 SYGVNS. This CDR3 contains 12 residues. Trimming pared 2 bases from V and 6 bases from J, leaving 5 bases between. CDR3 in amino acids: CASSEAFNEQFF. DNA of the CDR3: TGTGCCAGCAGTGAAGCCTTCAATGAGCAGTTCTTC.

The genes are TRBV7-8 and TRBJ2-5; TRBD2 matches 9 bases. From germline, CDR1 is SGHVS and CDR2 FQNEAQ. This CDR3 spans 15 amino acids. V dropped 8 bases and J dropped 4; count of bases not matched to a gene: 11. The CDR3 nucleotides are TGTGCCAGCCGGCCGGCGGGAGGGGCCAGAGAGACCCAGTACTTC. Translated: CASRPAGGARETQYF. The full variable domain, with the rest looked up from reference TRBV7-8 and TRBJ2-5, is GAGVSQSPRYKVAKRGQDVALRCDPISGHVSLFWYQQALGQGPEFLTYFQNEAQLDKSGLPSDRFFAERPEGSVSTLKIQRTQQEDSAVYLCASRPAGGARETQYFGPGTRLLVL.

This sequence joins TRBV7-2 and TRBJ2-7; 7 bases align to TRBD1. V was clipped by 4 bases and J by 2 bases; unmatched bases: 5. Germline V gene sequence: CDR1 SGHTA, CDR2 FQGNSA. This CDR3 spans 14 amino acids. The CDR3 reads CASSSLDRPYEQYV. In nucleotides, the CDR3 is TGTGCCAGCAGCTCACTGGACAGGCCCTACGAGCAGTACGTC.

This rearrangement joins TRBV6-5 to TRBJ2-7, with D perhaps matching TRBD2 (6 bases). The CDR3 is made up of 15 amino acids. Trimming took 4 bases from V and 0 from J, leaving 13 bases between them. Germline CDR1 reads MNHEY; CDR2 reads SVGAGI. In nucleotides, the CDR3 is TGTGCCAGCAGTTCCACCGGGACTTTCTCCTACGAGCAGTACTTC. It specifies CASSSTGTFSYEQYF.

V and J are TRBV5-1 and TRBJ2-3, with D possibly being TRBD1 or TRBD2 (6 bases each). Trimming stripped 4 bases from V and 2 bases from J, with 11 bases between. In germline, CDR1 is SGHRS, CDR2 YFSETQ. This CDR3 has 14 residues. The DNA of the CDR3 is TGCGCCAGCAGCGGGGGGCATGACACAGATACGCAGTATTTT. It specifies CASSGGHDTDTQYF.

The chain joins TRBV7-9 to TRBJ2-1; the D gene is possibly TRBD1 (5 bases). The CDR3 length is 13 residues. CDR1 and CDR2 from the germline V gene are SEHNR and FQNEAQ (reference sequence). The V end was cut by 1 base, the J end by 16 bases, with 17 bases between. CDR3 region: CASSLEGAESAFF. The CDR3 DNA follows: TGTGCCAGCAGCTTAGAAGGGGCAGAAAGCGCATTCTTC.

The V gene is TRBV27, the J gene TRBJ2-3, with D possibly being TRBD2 (6 bases). The CDR3 has 17 amino acids. The germline V gene has CDR1 MNHEY and CDR2 SMNVEV (reference sequence). V gave up 10 bases and J gave up 2 bases, with 25 bases separating them. The CDR3 loop reads CANTSGGKVMNTDTQYF. The CDR3 bases are TGTGCCAACACCTCAGGCGGGAAAGTTATGAACACAGATACGCAGTATTTT.

This chain joins TRBV7-3 and TRBJ2-1; 13 nucleotides line up with TRBD2. Trimming cost V 6 bases and J 8 bases; bases outside gene matches: 4. Germline CDR1 is SGHTA and CDR2 is FQGTGA. The CDR3 totals 14 residues. The CDR3: CASRRTSGSDEQFF. CDR3 DNA sequence: TGTGCCAGCAGGCGGACTAGCGGGAGCGATGAGCAGTTCTTC.

V and J are TRBV21-1 and TRBJ2-7; the table calls TRBD2, which could not be checked here. TRBV21-1 has pseudogene status. The CDR3 length is 22 residues. CDR3 DNA sequence: TGTGCCAGCAAGGGAGACTTGGAGGTTTGGTGGACGGGAGTATGTTCCTACTACGAGCAGTACGTC. Translated, it gives CASKGDLEVWWTGVCSYYEQYV.